Each of the 23 T cell receptor beta chains below was sequenced from the same sample in a study of CD8+CD57+ T cells in acquired aplastic anemia. Genomic DNA provided the template from which TCR beta VDJ and CDR3 profiles were obtained. TCRdb reprocessed the reads via MiXCR and lists one record per CDR3 protein. This sample has around 230,000 distinct CDR3 sequences; over 60% occur once, and the top ten carry about 29%. The specimen was sorted CD4+, CD8+, or CD8+CD57+ T cells (not recorded which) from PBMCs. The receptors here all came from a human donor in good health.

This chain joins TRBV14 and TRBJ2-7, with D possibly TRBD1 on 6 matching bases. Trimming took off 5 bases at V and 6 bases at J, with 11 bases between the two ends. The CDR3 consists of 12 residues. The V gene's germline CDR1 is SGHDN and CDR2 FVKESK. The CDR3 is CASSTGYREQYF. CDR3 bases: TGTGCCAGCAGCACAGGGTACCGCGAGCAGTACTTC.

V is TRBV9 and J is TRBJ2-3; no definite D call. Trimming cost V 7 bases and J 5 bases, with 17 bases left between them. The CDR3 length is 14 residues. The germline CDR1 and CDR2 sequences are SGDLS and YYNGEE. CDR3: CASQPLPAGDTQYF. CDR3 in DNA: TGTGCCAGCCAACCTCTCCCTGCCGGAGATACGCAGTATTTT.

In this sample, this clonotype turned up many times. The chain couples TRBV9 to TRBJ2-7; D call uncertain. The CDR3 extends over 14 amino acids. V lost 0 bases, J lost 3 bases, and 10 bases lay in between. The germline V gene encodes CDR1 SGDLS and CDR2 YYNGEE. CDR3 region: CASSVGFGFYEQYF. CDR3 bases: TGTGCCAGCAGCGTAGGGTTCGGATTCTACGAGCAGTACTTC.

The chain employs TRBV20-1 and TRBJ2-1, with TRBD2 identical over 13 bases. The CDR3 consists of 16 residues. V shed 3 bases, J shed 9 bases, and the junction held 11 bases outside the gene matches. Germline V gives CDR1 DFQATT, CDR2 SNEGSKA (reference sequence). CDR3 region: CSARVRTSGGWSEQFF. CDR3 in DNA: TGCAGTGCTAGGGTTAGGACTAGCGGGGGATGGAGTGAGCAGTTCTTC.

The chain has TRBV25-1 and TRBJ1-4; possibly TRBD1 for D (6 bases). CDR3 length: 16 amino acids. In germline, CDR1 is MGHDK, CDR2 SYGVNS. V lost 3 bases and J 8 bases, leaving 19 bases between the germline ends. CDR3 nucleotide sequence: TGTGCCAGCAGTGAGGGGGGCAGGGCTGTAAGCGAAAAACTGTTTTTT. Its protein is CASSEGGRAVSEKLFF.

This clonotype appeared a single time. This sequence joins TRBV2 and TRBJ2-1; D is uncertain. The ends were cut back, 8 bases at V and 1 base at J, with 18 bases in the middle. The CDR3 is made up of 16 amino acids. The germline CDR1 and CDR2 sequences are SNHLY and FYNNEI. Here the CDR3 reads CASVPVGRSSYNEQFF. CDR3 in DNA: TGTGCCAGCGTTCCCGTGGGCAGGAGTTCCTACAATGAGCAGTTCTTC.

The table lists this clonotype with many counts. The chain recombines TRBV19 with TRBJ2-5, with D perhaps matching TRBD1 (6 bases). Germline assignment: CDR1 LNHDA and CDR2 SQIVND (reference sequence). The CDR3 extends over 15 amino acids. Trimming removed 7 bases at V and 3 bases at J, with 18 bases between. CDR3 region: CASTRTDRIEETQYF. The CDR3 DNA sequence: TGTGCCAGTACCCGAACCGACAGGATTGAAGAGACCCAGTACTTC.

The chain is built from TRBV20-1 and TRBJ1-2; D gene unclear. The CDR3 is 12 amino acids. Trimming removed 3 bases from V and 7 bases from J, with 12 bases in between. The germline CDR1 and CDR2 sequences are DFQATT and SNEGSKA (reference sequence). In DNA, the CDR3 is TGCAGTGCTAGCGGGGTTCAGAGTGGCTACACCTTC. Translating it yields CSASGVQSGYTF.

V usage is TRBV6-1 and J usage is TRBJ2-7; D is ambiguous. Germline lookup yields CDR1 MNHNS and CDR2 SASEGT. Trimming left V 6 bases short and J 3 bases short, with 9 bases between. CDR3 length equals 12 residues. The CDR3 sequence is CASSPVVYEQYF. The CDR3 DNA is TGTGCCAGCAGCCCGGTAGTCTACGAGCAGTACTTC.

This clonotype appeared many times. The chain is built from TRBV20-1 and TRBJ1-6, with D possibly TRBD1 on 5 matching bases. CDR1 is DFQATT, CDR2 SNEGSKA, per germline (reference sequence). There are 14 residues in the CDR3. V lost 3 bases to trimming and J lost 9 bases, with 15 bases between them. This CDR3 reads CSASEPGDFSPLHF. The CDR3 coding sequence is TGCAGTGCTAGTGAACCGGGGGATTTTTCACCCCTCCACTTT.

This clonotype was found many times. This chain links TRBV4-1 with TRBJ2-1; TRBD2 matches 7 bases. V lost 4 bases and J lost 1; bases outside the gene matches: 4. CDR1 is MGHRA and CDR2 is YSYEKL in the germline V gene. This CDR3 is built from 15 residues. The CDR3 DNA reads TGCGCCAGCAGCCCCAGCGGGGATTCCTACAATGAGCAGTTCTTC. Its translation is CASSPSGDSYNEQFF.

Ten or more counts support this clonotype. The V gene is TRBV7-9, the J gene TRBJ2-7; no clear D gene. The ends were cut back, 1 base at V and 3 bases at J, with 7 bases in the middle. Germline V gene sequence: CDR1 SEHNR, CDR2 FQNEAQ (reference sequence). The CDR3 is 13 amino acids. As DNA, the CDR3 is TGTGCCAGCAGCTTAGAACAGCTCTACGAGCAGTACTTC. Protein sequence: CASSLEQLYEQYF.

This clonotype showed up many times. The chain links TRBV6-2 or TRBV6-3 to TRBJ2-7, with 11 bases identical to TRBD2. The CDR3 has 16 amino acids. The V gene's germline CDR1 is MNHEY and CDR2 SVGEGT. Trimming took 6 bases from V and 1 from J; bases not matched to a gene: 8. CDR3 sequence (DNA): TGTGCCAGCAGACCAACGGGACTAGCGGCTTCCTACGAGCAGTACTTC. This gives the protein CASRPTGLAASYEQYF.

The chain carries TRBV2 and TRBJ2-7; possibly TRBD1 for D (6 bases). The CDR3 spans 14 residues. Trimming took off 5 bases at V and 3 bases at J, with 14 bases between the two ends. CDR1 and CDR2 (germline): SNHLY, FYNNEI. The CDR3 region is CASSRTVGFYEQYF. CDR3 nucleotide sequence: TGTGCCAGCAGTAGGACAGTGGGATTCTACGAGCAGTACTTC.

The rearrangement uses TRBV20-1 and TRBJ2-7, with 11 bases fitting TRBD2. The CDR3 runs 14 residues. Germline V gene sequence: CDR1 DFQATT, CDR2 SNEGSKA (reference sequence). With V trimmed by 1 base and J by 3 bases, 2 bases remained unmatched. CDR3 sequence (DNA): TGCAGTGCTAGAGTCGGACTAGCGGGCTACGAGCAGTACTTC. Its protein is CSARVGLAGYEQYF.

The chain joins TRBV29-1 to TRBJ2-5; a possible D gene is TRBD2 (5 bases). The CDR3 covers 12 residues. CDR1 and CDR2 from the germline V gene are SQVTM and ANQGSEA. Trimming shortened V by 3 bases and J by 2 bases, and 7 bases separated the two germline ends. The CDR3 reads CSVEDLQETQYF. For the CDR3, the DNA is TGCAGCGTTGAGGACTTGCAAGAGACCCAGTACTTC.

The chain joins TRBV15 to TRBJ2-3; D is undetermined. V lost 0 bases and J 1 base, leaving 5 bases between the germline ends. Germline loops: CDR1 LNHNV, CDR2 YYDKDF (reference sequence). This CDR3 region has 14 residues. The CDR3 nucleotides are TGTGCCACCAGCAGAGATGCGGGCACAGATACGCAGTATTTT. Protein sequence: CATSRDAGTDTQYF. The full variable domain, with the rest looked up from reference TRBV15 and TRBJ2-3, is DAMVIQNPRYQVTQFGKPVTLSCSQTLNHNVMYWYQQKSSQAPKLLFHYYDKDFNNEADTPDNFQSRRPNTSFCFLDIRSPGLGDTAMYLCATSRDAGTDTQYFGPGTRLTVL.

This clonotype came up a few times. The chain carries TRBV12-3 or TRBV12-4 and TRBJ1-2; D possibly corresponds to TRBD1 (6 bases). The CDR3 is 18 residues long. V lost 3 bases and J 0 bases, leaving 20 bases between the germline ends. The CDR3: CASSFYNPTDSPNYGYTF. The CDR3 DNA reads TGTGCCAGCAGTTTTTATAATCCGACGGACAGTCCTAACTATGGCTACACCTTC.

A word on this clonotype: The CDR3 carries no conserved terminal phenylalanine or tryptophan, so it likely arises from a read error. The chain is built from TRBV9 and TRBJ1-1, with D uncertain. The CDR3 has 13 residues. Germline loops: CDR1 SGDLS, CDR2 YYNGEE. The CDR3 region is CVSSVAFDTEAFL. In DNA form, the CDR3 reads TGTGTCAGCAGCGTAGCTTTTGACACTGAAGCTTTCCTT.

This clonotype showed up many times. The rearrangement joins TRBV25-1 to TRBJ1-1; D is uncertain. Per germline, CDR1 MGHDK and CDR2 SYGVNS. This CDR3 contains 14 residues. V lost 3 bases, J lost 1 base, and 9 bases lay in between. CDR3 sequence (DNA): TGTGCCAGCAGTGACTACGACCCGAACACTGAAGCTTTCTTT. Its translation: CASSDYDPNTEAFF. Based on the CDR3 plus reference TRBV25-1 and TRBJ1-1, the full variable domain is EADIYQTPRYLVIGTGKKITLECSQTMGHDKMYWYQQDPGMELHLIHYSYGVNSTEKGDLSSESTVSRIRTEHFPLTLESARPSHTSQYLCASSDYDPNTEAFFGQGTRLTVV.

This clonotype has a single count. This rearrangement joins TRBV25-1 to TRBJ1-2, with D possibly TRBD1 on 5 matching bases. V shed 2 bases and J shed 4 bases, with 11 bases lying between them. The germline CDR1 and CDR2 sequences are MGHDK and SYGVNS. The CDR3 loop spans 14 amino acids. CDR3 loop: CASSEEGSFYGYTF. The CDR3 bases are TGTGCCAGCAGTGAAGAGGGGTCTTTCTATGGCTACACCTTC.

V usage is TRBV2 and J usage is TRBJ2-5; a possible D gene is TRBD1 (5 bases). V dropped 4 bases and J dropped 2 bases, with 14 bases sitting between them. Looked up from germline, CDR1 is SNHLY and CDR2 is FYNNEI. This CDR3 has 15 residues. CDR3 sequence (DNA): TGTGCCAGCAGTGCACGGACAACAGTACAAGAGACCCAGTACTTC. Its translation: CASSARTTVQETQYF.

The chain couples TRBV12-3 or TRBV12-4 to TRBJ2-1, with D unresolved. Trimming removed 4 bases from V and 11 bases from J, with 12 bases in between. The CDR3 has 12 amino acids. The CDR3 DNA reads as TGTGCCAGCAGTTCGCCCCCGGGCCAGCAGTTCTTC. This encodes CASSSPPGQQFF.